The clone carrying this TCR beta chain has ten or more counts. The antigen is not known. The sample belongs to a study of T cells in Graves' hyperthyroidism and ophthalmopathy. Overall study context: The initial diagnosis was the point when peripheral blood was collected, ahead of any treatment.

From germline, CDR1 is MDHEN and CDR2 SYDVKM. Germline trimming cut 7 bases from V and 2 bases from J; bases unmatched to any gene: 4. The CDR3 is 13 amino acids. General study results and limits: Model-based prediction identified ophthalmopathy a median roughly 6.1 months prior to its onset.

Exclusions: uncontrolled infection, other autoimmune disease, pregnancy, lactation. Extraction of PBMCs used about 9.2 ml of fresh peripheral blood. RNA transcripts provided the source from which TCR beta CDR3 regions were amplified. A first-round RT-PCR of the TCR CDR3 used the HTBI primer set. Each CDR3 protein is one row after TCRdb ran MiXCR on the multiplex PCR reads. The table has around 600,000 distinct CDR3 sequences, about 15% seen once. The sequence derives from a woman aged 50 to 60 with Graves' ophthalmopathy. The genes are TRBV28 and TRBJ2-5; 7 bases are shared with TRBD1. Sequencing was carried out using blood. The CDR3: CASTPTGQETQYF. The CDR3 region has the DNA TGTGCCAGCACCCCGACAGGGCAAGAGACCCAGTACTTC. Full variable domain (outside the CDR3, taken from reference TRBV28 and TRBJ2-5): DVKVTQSSRYLVKRTGEKVFLECVQDMDHENMFWYRQDPGLGLRLIYFSYDVKMKEKGDIPEGYSVSREKKERFSLILESASTNQTSMYLCASTPTGQETQYFGPGTRLLVL.